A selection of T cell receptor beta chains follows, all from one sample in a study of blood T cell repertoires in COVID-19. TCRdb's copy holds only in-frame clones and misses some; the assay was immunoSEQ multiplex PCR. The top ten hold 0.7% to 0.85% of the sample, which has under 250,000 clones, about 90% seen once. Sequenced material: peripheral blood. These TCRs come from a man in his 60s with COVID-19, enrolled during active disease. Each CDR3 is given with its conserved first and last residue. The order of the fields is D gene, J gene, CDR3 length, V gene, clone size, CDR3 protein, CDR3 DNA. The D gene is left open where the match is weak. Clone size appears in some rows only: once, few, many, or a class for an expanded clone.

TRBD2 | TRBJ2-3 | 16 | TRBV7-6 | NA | CASSSETSGITDTQYF | TGTGCCAGCAGCTCTGAGACTAGCGGGATTACAGATACGCAGTATTTT
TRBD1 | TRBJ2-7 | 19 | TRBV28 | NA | CASRPRRGTGGGVAYEQYF | TGTGCCAGCAGGCCCCGCCGGGGGACAGGGGGCGGGGTCGCCTACGAGCAGTACTTC
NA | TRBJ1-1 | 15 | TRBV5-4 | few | CASRSNVPGVTEAFF | TGTGCCAGCAGGTCCAACGTCCCAGGGGTCACTGAAGCTTTCTTT
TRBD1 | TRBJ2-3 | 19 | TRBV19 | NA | CASSTPFPGQGGSTDTQYF | TGTGCCAGTAGTACCCCATTCCCGGGACAGGGTGGGAGCACAGATACGCAGTATTTT
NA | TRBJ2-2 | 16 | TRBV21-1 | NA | CASTATGQGEAGELFF | TGTGCCAGCACCGCCACCGGACAGGGTGAGGCCGGGGAGCTGTTTTTT
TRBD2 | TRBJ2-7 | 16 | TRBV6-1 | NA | CASSESNSGVSGEQYF | TGTGCCAGCAGTGAAAGTAACAGCGGGGTTTCGGGCGAGCAGTACTTC
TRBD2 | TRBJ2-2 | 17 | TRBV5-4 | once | CASSFRTSGRAVGELFF | TGTGCCAGCAGCTTCCGGACTAGCGGGAGGGCCGTCGGGGAGCTGTTTTTT
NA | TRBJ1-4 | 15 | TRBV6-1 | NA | CASSEAQTGVEKLFF | TGTGCCAGCAGTGAAGCGCAGACAGGTGTTGAAAAACTGTTTTTT
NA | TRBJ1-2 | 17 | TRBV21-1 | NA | CASSTRCDRGYNYGYTF | TGTGCCAGCAGCACTCGATGCGACAGGGGTTATAACTATGGCTACACCTTC
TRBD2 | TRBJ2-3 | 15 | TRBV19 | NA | CASRPSGWGTDTQYF | TGTGCCAGTAGACCTAGCGGGTGGGGCACAGATACGCAGTATTTT
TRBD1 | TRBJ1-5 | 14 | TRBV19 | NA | CASSGQGGNQPQHF | TGTGCCAGTAGTGGACAGGGGGGCAATCAGCCCCAGCATTTT
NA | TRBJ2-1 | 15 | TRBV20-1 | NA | CSASSLRVLNNEQFF | TGCAGTGCTAGTAGTTTGCGGGTCCTCAACAATGAGCAGTTCTTC
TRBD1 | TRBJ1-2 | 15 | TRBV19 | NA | CASSLGTAYNYGYTF | TGTGCCAGTAGTCTCGGGACAGCATATAACTATGGCTACACCTTC
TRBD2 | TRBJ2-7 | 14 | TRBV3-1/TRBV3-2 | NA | CASSLAGESYEQYF | TGTGCCAGCAGCCTAGCGGGGGAATCCTACGAGCAGTACTTC
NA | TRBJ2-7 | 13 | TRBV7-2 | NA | CASSTYSSYEQYF | TGTGCCAGCAGCACCTACAGCTCCTACGAGCAGTACTTC
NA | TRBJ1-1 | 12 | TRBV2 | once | CASTTVNTEAFF | TGTGCCAGCACTACAGTGAACACTGAAGCTTTCTTT
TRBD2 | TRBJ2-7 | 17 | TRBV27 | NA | CASSLSRTSGSGYEQYF | TGTGCCAGCAGTTTATCGAGAACTAGCGGGAGTGGGTACGAGCAGTACTTC
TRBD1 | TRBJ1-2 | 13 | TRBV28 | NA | CASTDRDLWGYTF | TGTGCCAGCACCGACAGGGATCTTTGGGGCTACACCTTC
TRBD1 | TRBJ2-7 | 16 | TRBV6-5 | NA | CASSSGTVTRSYEQYF | TGTGCCAGCAGTTCGGGGACAGTCACACGCTCCTACGAGCAGTACTTC